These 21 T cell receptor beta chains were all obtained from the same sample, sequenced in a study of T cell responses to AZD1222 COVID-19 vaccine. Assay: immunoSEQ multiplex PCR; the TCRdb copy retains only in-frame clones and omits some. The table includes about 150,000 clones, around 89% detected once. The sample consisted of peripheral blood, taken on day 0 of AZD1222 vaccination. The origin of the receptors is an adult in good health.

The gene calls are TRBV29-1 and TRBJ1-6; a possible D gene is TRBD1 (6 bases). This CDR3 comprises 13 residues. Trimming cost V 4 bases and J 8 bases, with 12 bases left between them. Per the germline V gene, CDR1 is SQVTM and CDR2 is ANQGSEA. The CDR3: CSVAQGGHSPLHF. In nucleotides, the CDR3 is TGCAGCGTTGCACAGGGAGGTCATTCACCCCTCCACTTT.

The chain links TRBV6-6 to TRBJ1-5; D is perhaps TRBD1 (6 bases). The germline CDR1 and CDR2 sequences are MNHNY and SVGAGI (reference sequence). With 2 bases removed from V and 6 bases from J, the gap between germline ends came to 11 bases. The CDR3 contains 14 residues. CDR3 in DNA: TGTGCCAGCAGTTACGGGGGGGCCGTTCAGCCCCAGCATTTT. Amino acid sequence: CASSYGGAVQPQHF.

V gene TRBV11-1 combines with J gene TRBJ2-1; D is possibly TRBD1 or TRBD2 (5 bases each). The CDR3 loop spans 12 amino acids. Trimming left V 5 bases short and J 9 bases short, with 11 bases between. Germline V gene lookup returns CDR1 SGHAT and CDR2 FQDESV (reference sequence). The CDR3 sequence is CASSPTGGEQFF. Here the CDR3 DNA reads TGTGCCAGCAGCCCCACTGGGGGTGAGCAGTTCTTC.

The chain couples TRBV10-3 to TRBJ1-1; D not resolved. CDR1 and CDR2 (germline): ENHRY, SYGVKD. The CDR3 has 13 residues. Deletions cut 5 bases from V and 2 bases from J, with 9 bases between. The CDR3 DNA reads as TGTGCCATCAGTTACGGACCAAACACTGAAGCTTTCTTT. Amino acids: CAISYGPNTEAFF.

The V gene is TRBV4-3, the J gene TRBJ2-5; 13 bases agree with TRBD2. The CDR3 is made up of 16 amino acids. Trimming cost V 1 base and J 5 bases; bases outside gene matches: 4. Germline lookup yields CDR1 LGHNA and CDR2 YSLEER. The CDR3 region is CASSQGVTSGRETQYF. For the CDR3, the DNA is TGCGCCAGCAGCCAAGGGGTGACTAGCGGGAGGGAGACCCAGTACTTC.

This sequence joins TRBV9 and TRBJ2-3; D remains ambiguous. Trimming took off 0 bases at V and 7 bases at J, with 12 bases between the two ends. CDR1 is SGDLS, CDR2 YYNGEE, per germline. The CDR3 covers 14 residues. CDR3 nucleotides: TGTGCCAGCAGCGTAGAAAGCGCCATGCATACGCAGTATTTT. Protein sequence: CASSVESAMHTQYF.

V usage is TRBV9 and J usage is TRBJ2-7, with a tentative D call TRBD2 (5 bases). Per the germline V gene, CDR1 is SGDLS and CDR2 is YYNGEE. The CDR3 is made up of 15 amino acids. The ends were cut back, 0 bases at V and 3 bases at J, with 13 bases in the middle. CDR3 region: CASSVGGRYDYEQYF. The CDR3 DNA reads TGTGCCAGCAGCGTAGGAGGGAGATACGACTACGAGCAGTACTTC.

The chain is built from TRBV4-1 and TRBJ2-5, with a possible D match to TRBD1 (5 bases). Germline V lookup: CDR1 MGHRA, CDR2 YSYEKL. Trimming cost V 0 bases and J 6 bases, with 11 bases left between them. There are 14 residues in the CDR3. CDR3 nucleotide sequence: TGCGCCAGCAGCCAAGATACAGGCATCAAGACCCAGTACTTC. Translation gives CASSQDTGIKTQYF.

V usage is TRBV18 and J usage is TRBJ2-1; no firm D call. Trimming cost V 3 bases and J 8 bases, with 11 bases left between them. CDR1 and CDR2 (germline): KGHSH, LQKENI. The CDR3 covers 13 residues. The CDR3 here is CASSPPAVYEQFF. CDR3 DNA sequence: TGTGCCAGCTCACCCCCCGCCGTCTATGAGCAGTTCTTC.

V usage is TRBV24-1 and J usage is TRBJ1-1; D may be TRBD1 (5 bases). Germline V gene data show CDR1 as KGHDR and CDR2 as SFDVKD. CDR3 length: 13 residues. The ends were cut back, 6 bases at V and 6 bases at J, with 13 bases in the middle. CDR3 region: CATSPGGGPEAFF. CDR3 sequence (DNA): TGTGCCACCAGTCCGGGGGGGGGACCTGAAGCTTTCTTT.

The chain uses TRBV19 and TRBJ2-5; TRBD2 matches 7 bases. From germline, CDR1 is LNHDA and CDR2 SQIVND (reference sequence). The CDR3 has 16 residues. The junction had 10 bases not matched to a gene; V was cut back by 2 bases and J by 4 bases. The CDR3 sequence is CASSIPRGRGRETQYF. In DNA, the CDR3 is TGTGCCAGTAGTATACCCCGGGGGAGGGGTCGAGAGACCCAGTACTTC.

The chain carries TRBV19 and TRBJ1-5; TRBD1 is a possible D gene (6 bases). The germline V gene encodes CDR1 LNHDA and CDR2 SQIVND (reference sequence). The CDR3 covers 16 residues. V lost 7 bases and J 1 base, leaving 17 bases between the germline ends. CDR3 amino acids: CASTGPGGLSNQPQHF. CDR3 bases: TGTGCCAGTACCGGGCCGGGGGGCTTAAGCAATCAGCCCCAGCATTTT.

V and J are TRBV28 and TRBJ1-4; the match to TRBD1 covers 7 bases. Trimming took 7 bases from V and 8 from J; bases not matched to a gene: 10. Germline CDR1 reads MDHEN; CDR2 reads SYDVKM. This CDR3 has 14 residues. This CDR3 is CASNAGGPFEKLFF. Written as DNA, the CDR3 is TGTGCCAGCAATGCAGGGGGGCCGTTCGAAAAACTGTTTTTT.

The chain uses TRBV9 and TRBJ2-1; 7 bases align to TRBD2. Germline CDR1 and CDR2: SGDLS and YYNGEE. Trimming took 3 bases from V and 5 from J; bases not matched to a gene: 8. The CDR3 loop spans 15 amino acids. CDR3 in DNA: TGTGCCAGCAGCGCCTCTAGCGGAGCGCACAATGAGCAGTTCTTC. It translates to CASSASSGAHNEQFF.

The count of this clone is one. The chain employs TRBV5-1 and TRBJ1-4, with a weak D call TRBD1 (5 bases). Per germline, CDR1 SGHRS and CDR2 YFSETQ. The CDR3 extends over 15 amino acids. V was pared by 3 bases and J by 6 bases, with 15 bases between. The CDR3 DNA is TGCGCCAGCAGCTCTACGGGGGAGGAGGATGAAAAACTGTTTTTT. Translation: CASSSTGEEDEKLFF.

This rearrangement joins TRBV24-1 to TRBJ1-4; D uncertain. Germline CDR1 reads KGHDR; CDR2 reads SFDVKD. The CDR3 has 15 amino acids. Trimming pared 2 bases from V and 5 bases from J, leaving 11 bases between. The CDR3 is CATSDSGAGNEKLFF. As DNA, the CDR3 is TGTGCCACCAGTGATTCGGGCGCGGGGAATGAAAAACTGTTTTTT.

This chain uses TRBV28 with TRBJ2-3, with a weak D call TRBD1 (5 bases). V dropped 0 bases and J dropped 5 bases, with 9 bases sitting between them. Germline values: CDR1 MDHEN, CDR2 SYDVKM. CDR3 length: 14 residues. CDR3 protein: CASSLWSRGDTQYF. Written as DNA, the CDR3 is TGTGCCAGCAGTTTATGGAGTAGGGGAGATACGCAGTATTTT.

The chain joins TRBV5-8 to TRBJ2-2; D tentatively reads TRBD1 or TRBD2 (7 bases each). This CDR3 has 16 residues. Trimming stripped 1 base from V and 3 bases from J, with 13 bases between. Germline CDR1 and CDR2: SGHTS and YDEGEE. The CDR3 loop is CASSLFPGGDTGELFF. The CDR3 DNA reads TGTGCCAGCAGCTTGTTTCCAGGGGGGGACACCGGGGAGCTGTTTTTT. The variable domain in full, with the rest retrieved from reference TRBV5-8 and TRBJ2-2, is EAGVTQSPTHLIKTRGQQATLRCSPISGHTSVYWYQQALGLGLQFLLWYDEGEERNRGNFPPRFSGRQFPNYSSELNVNALELEDSALYLCASSLFPGGDTGELFFGEGSRLTVL.

The CDR3 DNA is TGTGCCAGCACACAGGGGGCAACTAATGAAAAACTGTTTTTT. It is translated as CASTQGATNEKLFF. The J gene is TRBJ1-4, the V gene TRBV6-6; TRBD1 matches 8 bases. CDR1 MNHNY and CDR2 SVGAGI come from the germline V gene (reference sequence). The CDR3 has 14 residues. After removal of 7 bases from V and 0 bases from J, the junction contained 1 base not matched to a gene.

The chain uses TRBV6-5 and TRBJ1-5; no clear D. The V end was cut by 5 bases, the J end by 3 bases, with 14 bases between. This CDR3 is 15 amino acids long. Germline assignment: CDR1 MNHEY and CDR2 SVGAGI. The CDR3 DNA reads TGTGCCAGCAGTACAGTTGGAGGGATCAATCAGCCCCAGCATTTT. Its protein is CASSTVGGINQPQHF.

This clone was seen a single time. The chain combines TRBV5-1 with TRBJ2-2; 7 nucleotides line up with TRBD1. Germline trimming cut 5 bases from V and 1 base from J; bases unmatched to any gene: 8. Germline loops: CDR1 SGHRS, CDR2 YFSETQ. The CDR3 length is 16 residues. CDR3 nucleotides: TGCGCCAGCAGTTTAAGGGACAGCCTGAACACCGGGGAGCTGTTTTTT. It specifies CASSLRDSLNTGELFF.